Below are 7 T cell receptor beta chains sequenced from a single sample in a study of cytomegalovirus exposure and HLA in healthy donors listed by TCRdb under 2017. Receptor amplification or capture employed the immunoSEQ multiplex PCR assay. The multiplex PCR relied on a mix of 60 forward primers for TCR Vbeta segments and 13 reverse primers for TCR Jbeta segments. TCRdb re-hosts the immuneACCESS table, in-frame sequences only. Its copies lack some clones; in the studies checked, an unresolved V gene accounts for under half of them, and the cause for the rest is not known. The sample table contains some 190,000 clones; only one count was recorded for almost 80% of them. The leading ten clones occupy around 1.6% of the sample. The specimen sequenced was PBMCs. These receptors all come from a woman aged 18 to 35 in good health and CMV-seronegative.

V and J are TRBV5-6 and TRBJ2-5, with 7 bases fitting TRBD1. Germline V CDR1 and CDR2: SGHDT, YYEEEE. The length of the CDR3 is 14 residues. V gave up 4 bases and J gave up 2 bases; unmatched junction bases: 5. The CDR3 nucleotides are TGTGCCAGCAGCACGGGACAGCTACAAGAGACCCAGTACTTC. This encodes CASSTGQLQETQYF.

The chain is built from TRBV4-1 and TRBJ1-2, with a possible D match to TRBD1 (5 bases). The CDR3 is 17 amino acids. The V and J ends lost 0 bases and 8 bases respectively, with 22 bases between them. From germline, CDR1 is MGHRA and CDR2 YSYEKL. CDR3 nucleotide sequence: TGCGCCAGCAGCCAAGAGAGGTGGGCCGGGGGAGTGGACGGCTACACCTTC. This sequence encodes CASSQERWAGGVDGYTF.

The chain combines TRBV9 with TRBJ1-1; D not certain. With 4 bases removed from V and 5 bases from J, the gap between germline ends came to 9 bases. Germline loops: CDR1 SGDLS, CDR2 YYNGEE. This CDR3 has 12 residues. CDR3 DNA: TGTGCCAGCAGCCCACCGGGAACTGAAGCTTTCTTT. Protein sequence: CASSPPGTEAFF.

As regards this clone: A read error may account for a junction end that differs from germline. CDR3 residues: CASSSGDYLKF. In DNA, the CDR3 is TGTGCCAGTAGTTCGGGAGACTATCTTAAATTC. The chain links TRBV19 to TRBJ2-4; possible D gene TRBD2, 6 bases. The CDR3 is 11 residues long. Germline CDR1 is LNHDA and CDR2 is SQIVND (reference sequence).

This clone was seen a handful of times. The chain carries TRBV28 and TRBJ1-6; D unclear. Trimming removed 7 bases at V and 13 bases at J, with 11 bases between. Germline V gene sequence: CDR1 MDHEN, CDR2 SYDVKM. The CDR3 covers 11 residues. The CDR3 DNA reads as TGTGCCAGCACTACCGGGTGGCCCCTCCACTTT. Translating it yields CASTTGWPLHF.

This sequence joins TRBV19 and TRBJ1-4; D is possibly TRBD1 (6 bases). The CDR3 totals 15 residues. The V end lost 6 bases, the J end lost 2 bases, and 13 bases lay between the germline ends. Per the germline V gene, CDR1 is LNHDA and CDR2 is SQIVND (reference sequence). The CDR3 here is CASSPRQGTNEKLFF. The CDR3 coding sequence is TGTGCCAGTAGCCCCCGCCAGGGGACTAATGAAAAACTGTTTTTT.

This clone was observed a few times. V usage is TRBV7-9 and J usage is TRBJ2-1; 8 nucleotides line up with TRBD2. The CDR3 runs to 13 residues. Germline loops: CDR1 SEHNR, CDR2 FQNEAQ (reference sequence). Trimming took 5 bases from V and 9 from J; bases not matched to a gene: 6. The CDR3 sequence is CASSPRTSLEQFF. The CDR3 DNA sequence: TGTGCCAGCAGCCCCAGGACTAGCCTTGAGCAGTTCTTC.